Following are 2 T cell receptor beta chains from one sample sequenced in a study of cytomegalovirus exposure and HLA in healthy donors. Primers included in the PCR were 60 Vbeta and 13 Jbeta primers. Here immunoSEQ multiplex PCR was the method, and the copy in TCRdb shows in-frame clones only, minus some. The sample lists about 130,000 clones; around 73% were seen once. The source material was PBMCs. The receptors were sampled from a man aged 55-75 years in good health and CMV-seropositive.

This clone has more than one count but fewer than ten. This chain links TRBV6-1 with TRBJ1-1; unclear D gene. Germline CDR1 and CDR2: MNHNS and SASEGT. The length of the CDR3 is 14 residues. V shed 4 bases and J shed 2 bases, with 11 bases lying between them. This CDR3 is CASSVEGINTEAFF. The CDR3 DNA follows: TGTGCCAGCAGTGTCGAGGGAATAAACACTGAAGCTTTCTTT.

The chain couples TRBV5-1 to TRBJ2-7; TRBD2 agrees at 12 bases. V gave up 0 bases and J gave up 5 bases; unmatched junction bases: 0. Germline assignment: CDR1 SGHRS and CDR2 YFSETQ. The CDR3 runs 14 residues. CDR3 sequence reads: CASSLGLAGDEQYF. CDR3 nucleotide sequence: TGCGCCAGCAGCTTGGGACTAGCGGGGGACGAGCAGTACTTC.